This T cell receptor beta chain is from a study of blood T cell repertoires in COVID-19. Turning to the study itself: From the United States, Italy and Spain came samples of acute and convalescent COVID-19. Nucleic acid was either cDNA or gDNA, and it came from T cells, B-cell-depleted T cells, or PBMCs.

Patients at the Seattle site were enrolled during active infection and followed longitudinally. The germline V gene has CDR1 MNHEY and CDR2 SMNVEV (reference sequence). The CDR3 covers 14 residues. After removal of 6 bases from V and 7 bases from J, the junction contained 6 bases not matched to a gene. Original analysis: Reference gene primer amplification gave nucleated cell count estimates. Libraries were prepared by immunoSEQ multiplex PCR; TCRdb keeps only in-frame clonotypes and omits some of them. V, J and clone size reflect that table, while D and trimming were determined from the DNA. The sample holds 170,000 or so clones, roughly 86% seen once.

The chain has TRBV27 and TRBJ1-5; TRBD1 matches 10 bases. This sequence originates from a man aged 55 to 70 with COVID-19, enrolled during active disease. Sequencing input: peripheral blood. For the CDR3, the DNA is TGTGCCAGCAGACCCGGGACAGGGGAGCAGCCCCAGCATTTT. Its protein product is CASRPGTGEQPQHF.